Included here is one T cell receptor beta chain sequence, with context. Assay: immunoSEQ multiplex PCR; the TCRdb copy retains only in-frame clones and omits some. The profile shows roughly 290,000 clones, approximately 90% of them singletons. The sample belongs to a study of blood T cell repertoires in COVID-19. The V and J ends lost 0 bases and 8 bases, in that order; junction bases with no gene match: 4. The CDR3 runs to 13 residues. Germline V lookup: CDR1 SGHNT, CDR2 YYREEE (reference sequence). The chain uses TRBV5-4 and TRBJ1-2, with 7 bases matching TRBD1. The clonotype originates from a man aged 30 to 39 with acute or convalescent COVID-19. The sequenced sample consisted of peripheral blood. The CDR3 DNA follows: TGTGCCAGCAGCTTGGAGGGACAGAGAGGCTACACCTTC. It encodes CASSLEGQRGYTF.